The 7 T cell receptor beta chains presented below share a single source sample, sequenced in a study of T cell responses to AZD1222 COVID-19 vaccine. Produced via immunoSEQ multiplex PCR; TCRdb's table is partial and in-frame only. The table includes about 120,000 clones, 88% detected once. This specimen was peripheral blood, taken on day 0 of AZD1222 vaccination. The receptor source for this set is an adult in good health.

The V gene is TRBV9, the J gene TRBJ2-1, with D perhaps given as TRBD1 or TRBD2 (5 bases each). CDR1 is SGDLS and CDR2 is YYNGEE in the germline V gene. V gave up 2 bases and J gave up 5 bases, with 11 bases separating them. The CDR3 totals 14 residues. CDR3: CASSVWDGHNEQFF. The CDR3 coding sequence is TGTGCCAGCAGCGTCTGGGACGGACACAATGAGCAGTTCTTC.

V gene TRBV3-1 (or the pseudogene TRBV3-2) combines with J gene TRBJ2-1; 9 bases are a match to TRBD2. Germline V gene lookup returns CDR1 LGHDT and CDR2 YNNKEL (reference sequence). The CDR3 extends over 16 amino acids. V trimming: 0 bases; J trimming: 4 bases; junction bases outside the gene matches: 4. This chain's CDR3 is CASSQDSSGAYNEQFF. The CDR3 DNA sequence: TGTGCCAGCAGCCAAGATTCTAGCGGGGCTTACAATGAGCAGTTCTTC.

CDR3 amino acids: CASSFQGTSFSYEQYF. The DNA for the CDR3 is TGTGCCAGCAGTTTCCAAGGGACTAGTTTCTCCTACGAGCAGTACTTC. The V and J genes are TRBV6-5 and TRBJ2-7; 8 nucleotides agree with TRBD2. Germline CDR1 is MNHEY and CDR2 is SVGAGI. V shed 4 bases, J shed 0 bases, and the junction held 8 bases outside the gene matches. This CDR3 is 16 amino acids long.

V is TRBV7-8 and J is TRBJ1-5; no definite D call. V lost 7 bases and J lost 1, with 17 bases in between. The germline V gene encodes CDR1 SGHVS and CDR2 FQNEAQ. The CDR3 extends over 16 amino acids. DNA of the CDR3: TGTGCCAGCACGGTGGGCCACCAAGGGAGCAATCAGCCCCAGCATTTT. Translation gives CASTVGHQGSNQPQHF.

V is TRBV5-8 and J is TRBJ1-1, with D uncertain. Germline assignment: CDR1 SGHTS and CDR2 YDEGEE. V lost 0 bases to trimming and J lost 4 bases, with 19 bases between them. The CDR3 has 17 residues. In DNA, the CDR3 is TGTGCCAGCAGCTTGGTGGGCGGTCTCTCCTACGGCACTGAAGCTTTCTTT. Its protein product is CASSLVGGLSYGTEAFF.

This sequence joins TRBV28 and TRBJ1-2; no clear D gene. The V end was cut by 4 bases, the J end by 5 bases, with 8 bases between. CDR1 and CDR2 (germline): MDHEN, SYDVKM. CDR3 size: 12 residues. CDR3 DNA: TGTGCCAGCAGTTCGGACCTTTATGGCTACACCTTC. As protein: CASSSDLYGYTF.

V and J are TRBV3-1 (or the pseudogene TRBV3-2) and TRBJ2-1; 10 bases fit TRBD1. The germline V gene encodes CDR1 LGHDT and CDR2 YNNKEL (reference sequence). This CDR3 is 17 amino acids long. With V trimmed by 6 bases and J by 3 bases, 11 bases remained unmatched. The CDR3: CASRGGQGRLHYNEQFF. The CDR3 DNA reads TGTGCCAGCAGGGGGGGACAGGGGAGGCTTCACTACAATGAGCAGTTCTTC.